Only a few counts were recorded for the clone carrying this T cell receptor beta chain. The data stem from a study of T-cell memory formation after mild COVID-19. With 4 bases removed from V and 7 bases from J, the gap between germline ends came to 12 bases. The CDR3 length is 13 residues. Per germline, CDR1 SGHDT and CDR2 YYEEEE. Each CDR3 protein is one row after TCRdb ran MiXCR on the 5' RACE reads. The table lists some 180,000 distinct CDR3 sequences, around 20% of them singletons. The clonotype was recovered from a man aged 18 to 30 who had mild COVID-19 (a few samples of this study predate the infection). Cell type and time point are not known. This chain joins TRBV5-6 and TRBJ1-5; maybe TRBD1 (5 bases). Source material: PBMCs or a T cell subset sorted from them (not recorded which). DNA of the CDR3: TGTGCCAGCAGCAAGCAGGGAAGGCAGCCCCAGCATTTT. It codes for CASSKQGRQPQHF.